A selection of T cell receptor beta chains follows, all from one sample in a study of pediatric ulcerative colitis. Using immunoSEQ multiplex PCR, the repertoire was profiled, and TCRdb retains in-frame clones only, with some absent. The table includes tens of thousands of clones, around four fifths detected once. Sequenced input: blood. These receptors came from a boy aged 5-17 years with moderate ulcerative colitis. The CDR3 runs from the conserved cysteine through the conserved F or W. A D gene is named only where the DNA matches it firmly. Not every row has a clone size; where given, it reads once, few, many or a size class.

>TRBV29-1|TRBJ1-2|.|TRBD1
CSVRTGQNYGYTF
TGCAGCGTGCGGACAGGGCAGAACTATGGCTACACCTTC
>TRBV29-1|TRBJ2-7|.|.
CSVANYEQYF
TGCAGCGTTGCAAACTACGAGCAGTACTTC
>TRBV19|TRBJ1-4|.|.
CASSIPDGAEEKLFF
TGTGCCAGTAGTATTCCCGACGGGGCGGAGGAAAAACTGTTTTTT
>TRBV6-6|TRBJ2-3|.|.
CASSYGGLGTDTQYF
TGTGCCAGCAGTTACGGGGGGCTCGGCACAGATACGCAGTATTTT
>TRBV2|TRBJ1-1|.|.
CASRDGAGAITEAFF
TGTGCCAGCAGGGACGGTGCAGGGGCGATCACTGAAGCTTTCTTT
>TRBV18|TRBJ1-1|.|.
CASSPPHSLNTEAFF
TGTGCCAGCTCACCACCCCACAGCCTGAACACTGAAGCTTTCTTT
>TRBV5-1|TRBJ2-3|.|TRBD1
CASSYSRDRTVTLTDTQYF
TGCGCCAGCAGCTATTCCCGGGACAGGACAGTAACCCTCACAGATACGCAGTATTTT
>TRBV19|TRBJ2-7|.|.
CASSNRGSYEQYF
TGTGCCAGTAGTAATCGGGGATCCTACGAGCAGTACTTC
>TRBV19|TRBJ1-5|.|.
CASSHYTGSGQPQHF
TGTGCCAGTAGCCACTACACAGGGTCCGGACAGCCCCAGCATTTT
>TRBV7-9|TRBJ1-1|few|TRBD1
CASSLAGTGNTEAFF
TGTGCCAGCAGCTTAGCCGGGACAGGGAACACTGAAGCTTTCTTT
>TRBV7-9|TRBJ2-1|.|.
CASSLQNHQGFAEQFF
TGTGCCAGCAGCTTGCAGAACCATCAGGGGTTTGCTGAGCAGTTCTTC
>TRBV14|TRBJ1-2|.|.
CASSNSGSTNYGYTF
TGTGCCAGCAGTAATTCCGGGAGCACGAACTATGGCTACACCTTC
>TRBV11-2|TRBJ2-7|.|.
CASSSYSSYEQYF
TGTGCCAGCAGCTCCTACAGCTCCTACGAGCAGTACTTC
>TRBV7-2|TRBJ2-1|.|.
CASSSVGTYNEQFF
TGTGCCAGCAGCTCCGTCGGGACCTACAATGAGCAGTTCTTC
>TRBV5-1|TRBJ2-3|.|.
CASSSTGSTDTQYF
TGCGCCAGCAGCTCGACAGGTAGCACAGATACGCAGTATTTT
>TRBV7-2|TRBJ2-6|.|.
CASSRLVSGANVLTF
TGTGCCAGCAGCCGACTGGTCTCTGGGGCCAACGTCCTGACTTTC
>TRBV25-1|TRBJ1-1|.|TRBD1
CASSESGQGAEAFF
TGTGCCAGCAGTGAATCGGGGCAGGGGGCTGAAGCTTTCTTT
>TRBV5-1|TRBJ2-3|.|TRBD2
CASSGRAGGTDTQYF
TGCGCCAGCAGCGGGAGAGCGGGAGGGACAGATACGCAGTATTTT
>TRBV6-5|TRBJ1-4|.|.
CASSPGSATNEKLFF
TGTGCCAGCAGCCCGGGATCGGCAACTAATGAAAAACTGTTTTTT
>TRBV19|TRBJ2-1|once|TRBD2
CASSIRTSGNEQFF
TGTGCCAGTAGTATAAGGACTAGCGGCAATGAGCAGTTCTTC
>TRBV7-2|TRBJ2-1|.|TRBD2
CASSSRAGGTGEQFF
TGTGCCAGCAGCTCCCGAGCGGGGGGGACGGGTGAGCAGTTCTTC
>TRBV5-1|TRBJ1-5|.|.
CASSLWGAPNNQPQHF
TGCGCCAGCAGCTTATGGGGGGCCCCAAATAATCAGCCCCAGCATTTT
>TRBV9|TRBJ1-2|few|.
CASSVVGSHYGYTF
TGTGCCAGCAGCGTAGTTGGCAGTCACTATGGCTACACCTTC
>TRBV9|TRBJ2-2|.|.
CASSRRDHSTGELFF
TGTGCCAGCAGCCGCCGGGACCACAGCACCGGGGAGCTGTTTTTT
>TRBV29-1|TRBJ2-2|.|TRBD1
CSVTGDEGTGELFF
TGCAGCGTGACAGGGGACGAGGGGACCGGGGAGCTGTTTTTT
>TRBV9|TRBJ2-3|.|.
CASSELAGGTSEVAQYF
TGTGCCAGCAGCGAGTTGGCGGGCGGGACCAGCGAGGTTGCGCAGTATTTT
>TRBV14|TRBJ2-1|.|TRBD2
CASSQDWLAGKENEQFF
TGTGCCAGCAGCCAAGATTGGTTAGCGGGAAAAGAAAATGAGCAGTTCTTC
>TRBV25-1|TRBJ1-2|few|TRBD1
CASSDSDRFYGYTF
TGTGCCAGCAGTGATTCGGACAGGTTCTATGGCTACACCTTC
>TRBV11-2|TRBJ1-1|.|.
CASSLLGGNTEAFF
TGTGCCAGCAGCTTACTGGGGGGGAACACTGAAGCTTTCTTT